This T cell receptor (beta chain) originates from a study of STAT5B mutations in CD4+ large granular lymphocyte leukemia. Study results and limitations: The CD4+ versus CD8+ T-LGLL clonality difference may reflect limited sample size.

The CDR3 extends over 17 amino acids. Germline V gives CDR1 SEHNR, CDR2 FQNEAQ (reference sequence). V shed 5 bases and J 6 bases; nucleotides not matched to a gene: 13. As processed by the authors: Productive clonotypes were detectable down to 2.59 x 10-5 frequency. The protocol was immunoSEQ multiplex PCR, while the TCRdb copy is restricted to in-frame clones and leaves out a portion. V, J and clone size were drawn from that table, and D and trimming were deduced from the DNA. The repertoire holds about 33,000 clones, 70% to 75% seen once, with approximately 0.29% in the top ten. Concerning this clone itself: No antigen is known for it.

V gene TRBV7-9 combines with J gene TRBJ2-3; 11 bases line up with TRBD2. The sequencing sample was made of CD4+ T cells from blood buffy coats. The sequence came from a human donor in good health. The CDR3 DNA is TGTGCCAGCAGCCATTCCGGGACTAGCGGAGGGGGGGATACGCAGTATTTT. It translates to CASSHSGTSGGGDTQYF.